This TCR beta chain is from a study of control samples from healthy donors and cancer patients. The CDR3 is 13 residues long. The V end lost 5 bases, the J end lost 2 bases, and 9 bases lay between the germline ends. This clone was seen just once. The same CDR3 also results from other DNA sequences found in this sample. This table comes from immunoSEQ multiplex PCR, and its TCRdb copy is limited to in-frame clones, with some not included. The table includes about 95,000 clones, approximately 90% detected once. The receptor's source is a woman aged 70-85 years in good health. The chain carries TRBV12-3 or TRBV12-4 and TRBJ1-1, with D possibly being TRBD1 (5 bases). The sample consisted of blood. CDR3 region: CASSLQGNTEAFF. Written as DNA, the CDR3 is TGTGCCAGCAGTCTTCAGGGTAACACTGAAGCTTTCTTT.